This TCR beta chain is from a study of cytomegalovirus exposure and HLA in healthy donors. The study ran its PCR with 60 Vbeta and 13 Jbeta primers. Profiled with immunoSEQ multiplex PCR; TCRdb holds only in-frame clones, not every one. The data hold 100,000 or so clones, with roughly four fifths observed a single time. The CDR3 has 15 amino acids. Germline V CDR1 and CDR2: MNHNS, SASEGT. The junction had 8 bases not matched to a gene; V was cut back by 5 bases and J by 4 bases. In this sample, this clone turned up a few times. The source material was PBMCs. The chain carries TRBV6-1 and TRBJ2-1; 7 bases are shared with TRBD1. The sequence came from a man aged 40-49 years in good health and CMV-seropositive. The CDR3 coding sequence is TGTGCCAGCAGTAAACAAACGGGACAGTACAATGAGCAGTTCTTC. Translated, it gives CASSKQTGQYNEQFF.